The entry that follows covers one TCR beta chain sequence. The data originate from a study of cytotoxic CD8 clonotypes in ibrutinib-treated CLL. The CDR3 loop spans 11 amino acids. Germline V gene data show CDR1 as MNHNS and CDR2 as SASEGT. V lost 8 bases, J lost 2 bases, and 4 bases lay in between. The method was immunoSEQ multiplex PCR; TCRdb's version includes in-frame clones alone and lacks a portion of them. The table shows more than 200,000 clones, with under 80% occurring only once. The sequence was collected from a human donor with chronic lymphocytic leukemia. The sequences come from PBMCs, collected after 24 months of ibrutinib treatment. This chain connects TRBV6-1 to TRBJ2-1; no definite D call. CDR3 DNA: TGTGCCAGCCGAACCTACAATGAGCAGTTCTTC. Translated: CASRTYNEQFF.